The T cell receptor (beta chain) described here comes from a study of beta chain features in type 1 diabetes. Regarding this clone: Its antigen remains unknown.

Of the isolated RNA, all was reverse transcribed, and so the sequenced material was expressed TCRB transcripts. The table came from immunoSEQ multiplex PCR; TCRdb's copy has only in-frame clones and leaves some out. The sample carries some 240,000 clones, around 15% recorded once. The V gene's germline CDR1 is SGDLS and CDR2 YYNGEE. This CDR3 spans 13 amino acids. Deletions cut 5 bases from V and 2 bases from J, with 11 bases between. Blood was collected once per donor into heparin, averaging roughly 0.12 L. Stem cell-like memory, regulatory, central memory and naive CD4+ cells were sorted via CD45RO/CCR7/CD25/CD127/CD95/CD27. Overall study findings and caveats: When VDJ junctions were examined, type 1 diabetes patients showed fewer insertions and more deletions. Patients' naive, central memory and regulatory TCRB repertoires appeared more alike than those of healthy donors. People with Type 1 diabetes carried modestly yet significantly shorter TCRB CDR3s in all four CD4+ subsets.

The receptor comes from a man aged 30-40 years with type 1 diabetes. Sequencing used naive CD4+ T cells from blood. The chain combines TRBV9 with TRBJ2-7, with D possibly matching TRBD2 (5 bases). This CDR3 reads CASSLDGTYEQYF. Here the CDR3 DNA reads TGTGCCAGCAGTTTGGACGGGACCTACGAGCAGTACTTC.